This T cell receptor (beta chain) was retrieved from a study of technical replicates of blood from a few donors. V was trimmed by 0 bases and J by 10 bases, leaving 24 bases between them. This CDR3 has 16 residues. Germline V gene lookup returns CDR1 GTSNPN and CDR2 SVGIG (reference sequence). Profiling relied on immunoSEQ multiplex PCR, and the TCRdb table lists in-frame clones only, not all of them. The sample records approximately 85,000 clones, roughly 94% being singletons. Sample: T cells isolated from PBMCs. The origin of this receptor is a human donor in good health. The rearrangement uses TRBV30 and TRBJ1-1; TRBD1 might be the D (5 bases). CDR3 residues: CAWSVGGAGIVGGAFF. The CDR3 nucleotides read TGTGCCTGGAGTGTTGGCGGGGCCGGTATAGTTGGTGGAGCTTTCTTT.